Below, 6 T cell receptor beta chains from the same sample are listed, as sequenced in a study of CD8+ T cells in alopecia areata. Time point meaning: mouse skin at time of skin grafting. RNA, once extracted, was reverse transcribed into cDNA for use as the sequencing template. Measured with immunoSEQ multiplex PCR; TCRdb has only the in-frame clones, and not every one. This repertoire holds about 1,100 clones, and none appear only once. The source material was skin, sampled at week 0. These receptors were taken from a C3H/HeJ mouse with alopecia areata. The strain's MHC haplotype is H2-k.

This clone is classed as medium-sized. Germline and genes here are mouse. The CDR3 end is not reached by the read, which stops 4 residues before it; the germline J gene fills it in. The V gene is TRBV13-1, the J gene TRBJ2-3; D unclear. The length of the CDR3 is 12 residues. V dropped 5 bases and J dropped 0 bases, with 4 bases sitting between them. The germline V gene has CDR1 NSHNY and CDR2 SYGAGN. CDR3 DNA (partial): TGTGCCAGCAGACTGAGTGCAGAA. This encodes CASRLSAE. From start to end, the CDR3 is CASRLSAETLYF.

This clone has a count of ten or more. Gene labels here are mouse ones. The missing CDR3 end, 4 residues past where the read stops, is filled in from the germline J gene. The chain uses TRBV13-2 and TRBJ2-1; 9 nucleotides line up with TRBD1. The CDR3 covers 15 residues. CDR1 is NNHNN, CDR2 SYGAGS, per germline (reference sequence). The part of the CDR3 DNA that was read is TGTGCCAGCGGTGACCCGGGACAGGGTGGGGCT. It yields the protein CASGDPGQGGA. The entire CDR3 is CASGDPGQGGAEQFF.

In its sample, this clone is medium-sized. Mouse gene names apply. The sequence runs out 4 residues before the end of the CDR3; the remainder is reconstructed from the germline J gene. The gene calls are TRBV5 and TRBJ2-2; D is uncertain. The CDR3 spans 14 residues. Trimming stripped 1 base from V and 1 base from J, with 4 bases between. From germline, CDR1 is LGHNA and CDR2 YNLKQL (reference sequence). CDR3 DNA, as far as it was read: TGTGCCAGCAGCCAAGGACAAAACACCGGG. Amino acid sequence: CASSQGQNTG. The full CDR3 is CASSQGQNTGQLYF.

Of note for this clone: Mouse gene names and germline throughout. The read comes to an end 4 residues before the CDR3 does, leaving the germline J gene to fill in the end. The chain couples TRBV2 to TRBJ2-3, with D possibly matching TRBD2 (6 bases). Germline V CDR1 and CDR2: LGHNA, YSYQKL. V gave up 0 bases and J gave up 0 bases, with 13 bases separating them. The CDR3 length is 17 residues. CDR3 DNA, as far as it was read: TGTGCCAGCAGCCAAGATTTCACTGGGACTAGTGCAGAA. Translation: CASSQDFTGTSAE. The entire CDR3 reads CASSQDFTGTSAETLYF.

Judged by abundance, this clone is medium-sized. Mouse names are used for the genes. The observed sequence ends 4 residues before the CDR3 terminus, with the missing tail filled in from the germline J gene. V gene TRBV5 combines with J gene TRBJ1-1; TRBD1 might be the D (6 bases). This CDR3 spans 13 amino acids. The germline gives CDR1 LGHNA, CDR2 YNLKQL (reference sequence). V lost 3 bases and J lost 1, with 6 bases in between. The CDR3 is CASSHRGNTEVFF. The CDR3 DNA, read in part, is TGTGCCAGCAGCCACAGGGGAAACACA.

Relative to its sample, this clone is medium-sized (0.01 to 0.1%). Mouse names are used for the genes. The read terminates 4 residues before the CDR3 end, so the remaining end is supplied by the germline J gene. The chain carries TRBV31 and TRBJ2-3, with TRBD2 matching over 7 bases. The CDR3 has 15 residues. V dropped 3 bases and J dropped 0; count of bases not matched to a gene: 6. Germline CDR1 reads GKSSPN; CDR2 reads SITVG. CDR3 protein: CAWSLLGRSAETLYF. CDR3 DNA, as far as it was read: TGTGCCTGGAGCCTACTGGGGCGTAGTGCAGAA.